This T cell receptor beta chain came from a study of CD8 T cells in ankylosing spondylitis. General study points: Blood of patients with ankylosing spondylitis appeared to be characterized by a TCR beta motif of eight or nine highly homologous variants.

The CDR3 length is 15 residues. J was trimmed by 3 bases and V by 2 bases; bases with no gene match: 5. Each CDR3 protein gets one entry after TCRdb re-called the 5' RACE reads with MiXCR. The sample contains more than 500,000 distinct CDR3 sequences, less than 6% of which appear only once. At least ten counts were recorded for this clonotype. The antigen is undetermined. The clonotype originates from a male donor with ankylosing spondylitis. The chain couples TRBV12-3 or TRBV12-4 to TRBJ2-7, with TRBD1 matching 9 bases. Sequencing was done on a sample of blood, either unsorted or a sorted T cell fraction (not recorded which). CDR3 residues: CASSLSGDRVYEQYF. In DNA, the CDR3 is TGTGCCAGCAGTTTATCAGGGGACAGGGTCTACGAGCAGTACTTC.